This T cell receptor beta chain comes out of a study of tumor and adjacent non-tumor tissue in lung cancer. Study background: There were some 11 adenocarcinoma, a couple of squamous cell carcinoma and 1 small cell lung cancer cases. Stage I to III disease affected some 11 men and about five women aged about 30 to 76.

Study-wide points: Top 100 clones took a larger repertoire share in normal lung.

Per the germline V gene, CDR1 is MNHEY and CDR2 is SVGAGI. The CDR3 is 15 amino acids. This sample's RNA came from whole unsorted tissue. Donors were chemotherapy-naive, newly diagnosed lung cancer surgical patients in China, August–late 2014. Turning to this clonotype: Its antigen is currently unknown. Since the CDR3 does not end with the conserved phenylalanine or tryptophan, this likely comes from a read error.

The library came from three nested PCR rounds adapted from ARM-PCR protocols. TCRdb used MiXCR to reprocess the multiplex PCR reads, holding one entry per CDR3 protein. Of approximately 90,000 distinct CDR3 sequences in the sample, about 66% are singletons; the top ten hold around 20%. This receptor was identified in a man aged 55 to 70 with non-small cell lung cancer. The chain employs TRBV6-5 and TRBJ2-1; 15 bases line up with TRBD2. The specimen sequenced was lung tumor tissue. The CDR3, as DNA: TGTGCAAGCAGGCAAGGGACTAGCGGGAGGAATGAGCAGTTCTAC. Its protein is CASRQGTSGRNEQFY.